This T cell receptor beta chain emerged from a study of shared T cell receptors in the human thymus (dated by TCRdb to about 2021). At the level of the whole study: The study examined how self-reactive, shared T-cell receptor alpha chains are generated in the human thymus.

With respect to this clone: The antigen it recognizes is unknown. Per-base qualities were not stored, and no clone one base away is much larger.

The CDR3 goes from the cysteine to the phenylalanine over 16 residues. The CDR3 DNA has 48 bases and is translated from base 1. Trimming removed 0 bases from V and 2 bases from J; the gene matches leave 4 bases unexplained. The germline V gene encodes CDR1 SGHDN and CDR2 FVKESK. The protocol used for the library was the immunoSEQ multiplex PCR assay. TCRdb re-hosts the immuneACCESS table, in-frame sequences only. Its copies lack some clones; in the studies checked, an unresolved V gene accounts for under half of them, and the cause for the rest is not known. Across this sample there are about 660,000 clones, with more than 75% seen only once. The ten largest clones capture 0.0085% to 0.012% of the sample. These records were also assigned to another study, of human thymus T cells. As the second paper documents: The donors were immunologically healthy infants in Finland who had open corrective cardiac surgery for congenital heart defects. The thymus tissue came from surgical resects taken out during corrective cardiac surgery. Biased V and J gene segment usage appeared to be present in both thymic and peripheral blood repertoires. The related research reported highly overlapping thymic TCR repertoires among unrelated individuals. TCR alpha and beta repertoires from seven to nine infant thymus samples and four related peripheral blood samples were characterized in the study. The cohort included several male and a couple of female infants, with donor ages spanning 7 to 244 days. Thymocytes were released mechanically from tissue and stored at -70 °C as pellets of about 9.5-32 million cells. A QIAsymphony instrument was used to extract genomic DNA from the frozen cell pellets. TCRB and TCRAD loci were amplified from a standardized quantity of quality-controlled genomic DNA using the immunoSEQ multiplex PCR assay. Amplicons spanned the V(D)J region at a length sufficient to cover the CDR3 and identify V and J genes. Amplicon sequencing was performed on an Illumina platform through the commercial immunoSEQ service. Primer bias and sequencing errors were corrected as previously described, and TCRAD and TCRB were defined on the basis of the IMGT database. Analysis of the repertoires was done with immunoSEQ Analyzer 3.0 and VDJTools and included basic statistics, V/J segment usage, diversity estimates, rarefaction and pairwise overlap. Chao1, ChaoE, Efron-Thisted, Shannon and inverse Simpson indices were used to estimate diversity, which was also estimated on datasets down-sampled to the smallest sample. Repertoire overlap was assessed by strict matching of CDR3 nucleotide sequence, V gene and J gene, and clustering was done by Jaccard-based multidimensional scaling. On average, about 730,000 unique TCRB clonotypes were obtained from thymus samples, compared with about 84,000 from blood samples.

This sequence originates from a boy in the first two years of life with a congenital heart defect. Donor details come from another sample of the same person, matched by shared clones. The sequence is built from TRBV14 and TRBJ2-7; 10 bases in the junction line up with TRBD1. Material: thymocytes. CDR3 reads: CASSQEVGTGAYEQYF. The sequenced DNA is TGTGCCAGCAGCCAAGAAGTTGGGACAGGGGCCTACGAGCAGTACTTC.